The rows below give T cell receptor beta chains drawn from one sample of a study of OX40 agonist ivuxolimab in advanced cancers. The method was immunoSEQ multiplex PCR; TCRdb's version includes in-frame clones alone and lacks a portion of them. This table has 20,000 to 25,000 clones, about 87% appearing once. The sequencing here drew on CD4+ or CD8+ T cells sorted from blood, taken in a trial of the OX40 agonist ivuxolimab. The receptors originated from an adult with an advanced solid tumor such as melanoma, head and neck, liver or kidney cancer. The CDR3 runs from the conserved cysteine through the conserved F or W. The D gene is left open where the match is weak. Expanded clones get a size class; other rows say once, few or many, or leave the size out.

d_call	v_call	clone_size	j_call	cdr3_aa	cdr3_nt
NA	TRBV5-6	few	TRBJ2-7	CASSLTGPSYEQYF	TGTGCCAGCAGCTTGACAGGGCCCTCCTACGAGCAGTACTTC
NA	TRBV5-6	NA	TRBJ1-4	CASSVLIQDTEKLFF	TGTGCCAGCAGCGTCCTGATACAGGATACTGAAAAACTGTTTTTT
NA	TRBV27	NA	TRBJ1-6	CASRPGTADYNSPLHF	TGTGCCAGCAGACCCGGGACGGCCGATTATAATTCACCCCTCCACTTT
TRBD1	TRBV19	NA	TRBJ1-5	CASSIDEDRGSNQPQHF	TGTGCCAGTAGTATAGATGAGGACAGGGGTTCAAATCAGCCCCAGCATTTT
TRBD1	TRBV4-1	once	TRBJ2-7	CASSQRTGSTYEQYF	TGCGCCAGCAGCCAAAGGACAGGGAGCACCTACGAGCAGTACTTC
NA	TRBV5-6	NA	TRBJ1-1	CASTPSGGSRTFF	TGTGCCAGCACGCCCTCCGGAGGAAGTCGAACTTTCTTT
NA	TRBV7-8	NA	TRBJ1-2	CASSPNTNYGYTF	TGTGCCAGCAGCCCTAATACTAACTATGGCTACACCTTC
NA	TRBV5-6	NA	TRBJ2-2	CASSLGLGGELFF	TGTGCCAGCAGCTTGGGTTTGGGCGGGGAGCTGTTTTTT
NA	TRBV19	NA	TRBJ1-1	CASSAVFGAGTEAFF	NA
TRBD1	TRBV6-6	NA	TRBJ1-1	CASLAAGGTEAFF	TGTGCCAGCCTGGCCGCAGGGGGCACTGAAGCTTTCTTT
NA	TRBV10-2	once	TRBJ2-1	CASSESLDPYNEQFF	TGCGCCAGCAGTGAATCTCTGGATCCCTACAATGAGCAGTTCTTC
NA	TRBV5-8	NA	TRBJ1-2	CASSLVGGDGYTF	TGTGCCAGCAGCTTGGTAGGAGGGGATGGCTACACCTTC
NA	TRBV7-6	NA	TRBJ1-1	CASGRGGNTEAFF	TGTGCCAGCGGCCGGGGGGGGAACACTGAAGCTTTCTTT
NA	TRBV19	few	TRBJ2-7	CASSIATPYEQYF	TGTGCCAGTAGTATTGCAACCCCCTACGAGCAGTACTTC
TRBD1	TRBV7-6	NA	TRBJ2-7	CASSLGDRGRKEQYF	TGTGCCAGCAGCTTAGGGGACAGGGGGCGTAAAGAGCAGTACTTC
NA	TRBV9	NA	TRBJ2-7	CASSVDGGGFYEQYF	TGTGCCAGCAGCGTAGATGGGGGAGGATTCTACGAGCAGTACTTC
NA	TRBV5-4	NA	TRBJ1-2	CASSLSQGLNGYTF	TGTGCCAGCAGCTTGTCACAGGGATTGAATGGCTACACCTTC
NA	TRBV7-2	NA	TRBJ2-2	CARPSGPGELFF	TGTGCCAGGCCTAGTGGACCCGGGGAGCTGTTTTTT
TRBD1	TRBV7-2	NA	TRBJ2-1	CASSPWDSTNEQFF	TGTGCCAGCAGCCCCTGGGACAGCACAAATGAGCAGTTCTTC
NA	TRBV30	NA	TRBJ1-1	CAWSVQGGLMNTEAFF	TGTGCCTGGAGTGTGCAGGGAGGGCTCATGAACACTGAAGCTTTCTTT
NA	TRBV10-1	NA	TRBJ1-4	CASREKDEKLFF	TGCGCCAGCAGAGAGAAGGATGAAAAACTGTTTTTT
NA	TRBV6-5	NA	TRBJ1-4	CASSNGAGQELFF	TGTGCCAGCAGCAATGGAGCCGGCCAGGAACTGTTTTTT
NA	TRBV7-9	NA	TRBJ2-5	CASSFPDRLQETQYF	TGTGCCAGCAGCTTCCCGGACAGACTCCAAGAGACCCAGTACTTC
NA	TRBV29-1	once	TRBJ2-7	CSVYLQGYEQYF	TGCAGCGTTTACTTGCAGGGGTACGAGCAGTACTTC
NA	TRBV7-8	NA	TRBJ2-7	CASSFGSRANYEQYF	TGTGCCAGCAGCTTCGGTAGCAGGGCGAATTACGAGCAGTACTTC
NA	TRBV2	medium-sized	TRBJ1-2	CASSESSAYYGYTF	TGTGCCAGCAGTGAATCATCAGCTTACTATGGCTACACCTTC
TRBD1	TRBV2	NA	TRBJ1-2	CADRANYGYTF	TGTGCCGACAGGGCTAACTATGGCTACACCTTC
NA	TRBV5-6	NA	TRBJ2-1	CASHWGYNEQFF	TGTGCCAGCCATTGGGGGTACAATGAGCAGTTCTTC
NA	TRBV27	NA	TRBJ2-5	CASSPLGLEETQYF	TGTGCCAGCAGTCCCCTGGGCCTGGAAGAGACCCAGTACTTC
TRBD1	TRBV7-8	NA	TRBJ2-7	CASSYLYGGQGADEQYF	TGTGCCAGCAGCTATTTATATGGAGGACAGGGGGCTGACGAGCAGTACTTC
NA	TRBV7-3	NA	TRBJ2-3	CASSRADTQYF	TGTGCCAGCAGCCGAGCAGATACGCAGTATTTT
TRBD1	TRBV29-1	NA	TRBJ2-5	CSVYGTGWEETQYF	TGCAGCGTTTACGGGACAGGGTGGGAAGAGACCCAGTACTTC
TRBD1	TRBV5-1	NA	TRBJ1-1	CASSLGQGATEAFF	TGCGCCAGCAGCTTGGGTCAGGGGGCCACTGAAGCTTTCTTT
TRBD2	TRBV11-2	NA	TRBJ2-7	CASSSWSGDLEQYF	TGTGCCAGCAGCTCCTGGAGCGGGGACTTGGAGCAGTACTTC
TRBD1	TRBV7-9	once	TRBJ1-6	CASSLLPGQGGAYNSPLHF	TGTGCCAGCAGCCTCCTTCCGGGACAGGGGGGAGCCTATAATTCACCCCTCCACTTT
NA	TRBV6-6	NA	TRBJ2-7	CASSYSVDRGMHEQYF	TGTGCCAGCAGTTACTCAGTGGACCGGGGGATGCACGAGCAGTACTTC
TRBD2	TRBV30	NA	TRBJ2-3	CAWSLTGGVDTQYF	TGTGCCTGGAGTCTTACGGGGGGGGTAGATACGCAGTATTTT
NA	TRBV10-3	NA	TRBJ2-7	CAISESVPSEQYF	TGTGCCATCAGTGAGTCAGTGCCCAGCGAGCAGTACTTC
NA	TRBV5-1	NA	TRBJ1-1	CASKDGGYTEAFF	TGCGCCAGCAAAGACGGGGGTTACACTGAAGCTTTCTTT
TRBD2	TRBV5-1	NA	TRBJ2-2	CASSFLAGGSNTGELFF	TGCGCCAGCAGCTTTCTGGCGGGGGGGTCGAACACCGGGGAGCTGTTTTTT
TRBD2	TRBV6-5	NA	TRBJ2-7	CASSYSGGNSYEQYF	TGTGCCAGCAGTTACTCCGGGGGGAACTCCTACGAGCAGTACTTC
TRBD2	TRBV2	NA	TRBJ2-7	CAVVAGGASTYEQYF	TGTGCCGTCGTGGCGGGGGGGGCCTCAACCTACGAGCAGTACTTC
NA	TRBV19	once	TRBJ1-1	CASSSTPWDTVNTEAFF	TGTGCCAGTAGTTCAACCCCGTGGGACACGGTTAACACTGAAGCTTTCTTT
TRBD1	TRBV6-5	NA	TRBJ1-6	CASQTGDRGSPLHF	TGTGCCAGCCAAACAGGGGACCGAGGTTCACCCCTCCACTTT
NA	TRBV7-3	NA	TRBJ2-7	CASSLWGGINEQYF	TGTGCCAGCAGCTTATGGGGGGGCATAAACGAGCAGTACTTC
TRBD1	TRBV6-4	NA	TRBJ2-3	CASSEGRGSTDTQYF	TGTGCCAGCAGTGAGGGCAGGGGGTCTACAGATACGCAGTATTTT
NA	TRBV6-4	NA	TRBJ2-6	CASSDGDGANVLTF	TGTGCCAGCAGTGACGGGGACGGGGCCAACGTCCTGACTTTC